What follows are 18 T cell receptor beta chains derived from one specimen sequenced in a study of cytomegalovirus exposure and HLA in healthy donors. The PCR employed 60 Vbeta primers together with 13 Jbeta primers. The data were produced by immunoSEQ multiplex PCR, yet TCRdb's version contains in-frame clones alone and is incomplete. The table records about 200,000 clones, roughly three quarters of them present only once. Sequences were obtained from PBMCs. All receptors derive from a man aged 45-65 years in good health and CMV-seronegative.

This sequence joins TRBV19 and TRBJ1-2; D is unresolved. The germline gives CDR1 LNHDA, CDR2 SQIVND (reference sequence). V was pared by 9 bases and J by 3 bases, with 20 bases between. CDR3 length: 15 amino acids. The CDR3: CASRTGGLSYYGYTF. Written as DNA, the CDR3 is TGTGCCAGCCGGACTGGAGGCCTGTCTTACTATGGCTACACCTTC.

CDR3 region: CASSESGRNTGELFF. The CDR3 region has the DNA TGTGCCAGCAGTGAAAGCGGGAGGAACACCGGGGAGCTGTTTTTT. The gene calls are TRBV2 and TRBJ2-2, with 8 bases identical to TRBD2. Germline CDR1 and CDR2: SNHLY and FYNNEI. This CDR3 is 15 amino acids long. V gave up 2 bases and J gave up 1 base; unmatched junction bases: 0.

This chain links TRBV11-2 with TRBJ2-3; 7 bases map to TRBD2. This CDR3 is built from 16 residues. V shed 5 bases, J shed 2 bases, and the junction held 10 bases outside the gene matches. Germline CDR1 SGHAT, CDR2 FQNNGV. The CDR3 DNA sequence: TGTGCCAGCAGCGCGCTACTAGCGCTCGACACAGATACGCAGTATTTT. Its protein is CASSALLALDTDTQYF.

The CDR3 reads CASSLFSAQGAGELFF. CDR3 DNA sequence: TGCGCCAGCAGCTTGTTCAGCGCCCAGGGGGCCGGGGAGCTGTTTTTT. The rearrangement uses TRBV5-1 and TRBJ2-2, with TRBD1 matching over 7 bases. The CDR3 has 16 amino acids. The V gene end was trimmed by 1 base and the J gene end by 6 bases; junction bases not matched to a gene: 9. The germline CDR1 and CDR2 sequences are SGHRS and YFSETQ.

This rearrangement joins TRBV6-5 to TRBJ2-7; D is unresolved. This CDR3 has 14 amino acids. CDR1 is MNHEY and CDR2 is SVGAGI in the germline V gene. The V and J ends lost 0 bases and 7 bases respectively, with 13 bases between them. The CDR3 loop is CASSYSRSSMEQYF. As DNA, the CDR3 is TGTGCCAGCAGTTACTCCCGGTCCTCGATGGAGCAGTACTTC.

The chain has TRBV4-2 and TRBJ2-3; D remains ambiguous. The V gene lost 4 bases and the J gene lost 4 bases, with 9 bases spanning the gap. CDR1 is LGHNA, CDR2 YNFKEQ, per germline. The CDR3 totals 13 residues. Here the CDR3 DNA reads TGTGCCAGCAGCCGGGCCGGTGCAGATACGCAGTATTTT. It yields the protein CASSRAGADTQYF.

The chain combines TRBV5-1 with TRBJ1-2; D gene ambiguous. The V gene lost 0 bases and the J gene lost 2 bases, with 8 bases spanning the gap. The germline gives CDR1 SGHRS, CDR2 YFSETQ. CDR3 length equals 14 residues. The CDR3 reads CASSLESVNYGYTF. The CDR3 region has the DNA TGCGCCAGCAGCTTGGAATCAGTGAACTATGGCTACACCTTC.

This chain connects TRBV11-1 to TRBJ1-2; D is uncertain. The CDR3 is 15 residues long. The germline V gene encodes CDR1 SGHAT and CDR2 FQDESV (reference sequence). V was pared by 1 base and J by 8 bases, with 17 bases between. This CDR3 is CASSLGPEEGDGYTF. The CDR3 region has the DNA TGTGCCAGCAGCTTAGGCCCAGAGGAAGGAGACGGCTACACCTTC.

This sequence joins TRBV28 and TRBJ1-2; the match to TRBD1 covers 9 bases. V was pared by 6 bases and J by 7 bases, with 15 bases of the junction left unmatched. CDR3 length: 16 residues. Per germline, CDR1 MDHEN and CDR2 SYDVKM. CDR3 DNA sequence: TGTGCCAGCAGCCCAAGTCTCGGACAGGGGAGGGGTGGCTACACCTTC. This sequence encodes CASSPSLGQGRGGYTF.

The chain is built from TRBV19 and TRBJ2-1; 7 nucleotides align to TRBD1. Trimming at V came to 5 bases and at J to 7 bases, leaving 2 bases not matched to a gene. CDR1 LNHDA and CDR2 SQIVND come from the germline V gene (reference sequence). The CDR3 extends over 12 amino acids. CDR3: CASSDRVNEQFF. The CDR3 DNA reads TGTGCCAGTAGTGACAGGGTTAATGAGCAGTTCTTC. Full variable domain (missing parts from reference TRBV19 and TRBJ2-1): DGGITQSPKYLFRKEGQNVTLSCEQNLNHDAMYWYRQDPGQGLRLIYYSQIVNDFQKGDIAEGYSVSREKKESFPLTVTSAQKNPTAFYLCASSDRVNEQFFGPGTRLTVL.

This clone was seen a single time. The DNA for the CDR3 is TGTGCCAGCAGATTTGCTGGGAGAGAGACCCAGTACTTC. Amino acids: CASRFAGRETQYF. J is TRBJ2-5 and V is TRBV28; a weak D match, TRBD2 (5 bases). This CDR3 region has 13 residues. Trimming shortened V by 6 bases and J by 4 bases, and 12 bases separated the two germline ends. Per the germline V gene, CDR1 is MDHEN and CDR2 is SYDVKM.

CDR3 sequence (DNA): TGTGCCAGTAGTACGACAGGGGAATCCTACGAGCAGTACTTC. Translated: CASSTTGESYEQYF. The chain couples TRBV19 to TRBJ2-7; the match to TRBD1 covers 8 bases. This CDR3 has 14 amino acids. V lost 4 bases and J lost 1; bases outside the gene matches: 3. CDR1 LNHDA and CDR2 SQIVND come from the germline V gene (reference sequence).

As DNA, the CDR3 is TGTGCCAGCACACAGGACAGGGGGCGGTATAATTCACCCCTCCACTTT. It translates to CASTQDRGRYNSPLHF. The rearrangement uses TRBV2 and TRBJ1-6; 11 bases line up with TRBD1. Per the germline V gene, CDR1 is SNHLY and CDR2 is FYNNEI. CDR3 length: 16 residues. V was clipped by 7 bases and J by 4 bases; unmatched bases: 6.

The CDR3 coding sequence is TGTGCCAGCAGACTAGTGACAGATACGCAGTATTTT. Translating it yields CASRLVTDTQYF. The V gene is TRBV7-2, the J gene TRBJ2-3, with D perhaps matching TRBD2 (5 bases). Trimming pared 6 bases from V and 3 bases from J, leaving 7 bases between. CDR1 SGHTA and CDR2 FQGNSA come from the germline V gene. This CDR3 spans 12 amino acids.

CDR3 bases: TGTGCCAGCAGCTATGCCCAAAGAGCGGTTAGCACAGATACGCAGTATTTT. Translating gives CASSYAQRAVSTDTQYF. The chain uses TRBV11-2 and TRBJ2-3; perhaps TRBD2 as D (5 bases). V was shortened by 4 bases and J by 0 bases, with 17 bases between the two germline ends. Germline V gene sequence: CDR1 SGHAT, CDR2 FQNNGV. The CDR3 covers 17 residues.

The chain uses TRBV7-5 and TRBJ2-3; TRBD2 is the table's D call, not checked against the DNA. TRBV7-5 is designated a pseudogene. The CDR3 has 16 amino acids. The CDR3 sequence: CVRRAGLANTTDTQYF. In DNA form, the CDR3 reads TGTGTCAGAAGGGCGGGACTAGCGAATACCACAGATACGCAGTATTTT.

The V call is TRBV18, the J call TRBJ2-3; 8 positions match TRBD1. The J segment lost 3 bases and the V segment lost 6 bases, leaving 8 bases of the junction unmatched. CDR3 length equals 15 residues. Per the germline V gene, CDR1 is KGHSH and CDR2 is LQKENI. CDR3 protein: CASSPDRERTDTQYF. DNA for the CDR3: TGTGCCAGCTCCCCGGACAGGGAGAGGACAGATACGCAGTATTTT.

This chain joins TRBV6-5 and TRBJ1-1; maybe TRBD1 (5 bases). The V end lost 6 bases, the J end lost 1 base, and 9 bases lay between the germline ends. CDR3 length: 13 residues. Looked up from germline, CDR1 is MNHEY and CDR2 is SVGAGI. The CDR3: CASSRDWNTEAFF. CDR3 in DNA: TGTGCCAGCAGCCGGGACTGGAACACTGAAGCTTTCTTT.